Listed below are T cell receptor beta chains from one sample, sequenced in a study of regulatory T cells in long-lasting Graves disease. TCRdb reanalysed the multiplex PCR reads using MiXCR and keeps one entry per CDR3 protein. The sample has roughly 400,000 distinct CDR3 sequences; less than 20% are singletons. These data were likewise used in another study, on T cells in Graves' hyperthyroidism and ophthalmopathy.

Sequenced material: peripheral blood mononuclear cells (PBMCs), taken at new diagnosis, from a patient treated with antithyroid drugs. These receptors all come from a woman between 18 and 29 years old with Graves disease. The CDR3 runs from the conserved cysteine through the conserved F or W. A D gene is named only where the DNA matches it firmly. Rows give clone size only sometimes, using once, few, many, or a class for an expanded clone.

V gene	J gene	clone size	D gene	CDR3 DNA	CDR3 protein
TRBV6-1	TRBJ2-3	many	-	TGTGCCAGCTTAGACTCAAGCACAGATACGCAGTATTTT	CASLDSSTDTQYF
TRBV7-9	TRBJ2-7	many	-	TGTGCCAGCAGCTTGGGTAGGGCGGTCGAGCAGTACTTC	CASSLGRAVEQYF
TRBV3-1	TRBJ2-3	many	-	TGTGCCAGCAGCCCCCGGACTGGCGGCAACACAGATACGCAGTATTTT	CASSPRTGGNTDTQYF
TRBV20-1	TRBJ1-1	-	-	TGCAGTGCTAGACAGGGCGGGCGCACTGAAGCTTTCTTT	CSARQGGRTEAFF
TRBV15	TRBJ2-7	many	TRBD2	TGTGCCACCAGCAGAGTACTAGCGGGAAAGTCCAACGAGCAGTACTTC	CATSRVLAGKSNEQYF
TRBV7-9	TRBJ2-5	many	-	TGTGCCAGCAGCAACAGTGAGACCCAGTACTTC	CASSNSETQYF
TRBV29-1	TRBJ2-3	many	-	TGCAGCGGGAGACCCCAAACAGATACGCAGTATTTT	CSGRPQTDTQYF
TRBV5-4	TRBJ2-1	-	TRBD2	TGTGCCAGCAGCGGCGGCGGGAGGGCCAATGAGCAGTTCTTC	CASSGGGRANEQFF
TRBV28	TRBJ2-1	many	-	TGTGCCAGCACCTCGGGGCGGGGGCTCTACAATGAGCAGTTCTTC	CASTSGRGLYNEQFF
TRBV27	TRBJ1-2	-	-	TGTGCCAGCAGTTTATCGATGCTTCAGGTCCCCTTATACGGCTACACCTTC	CASSLSMLQVPLYGYTF
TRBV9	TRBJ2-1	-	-	TGTGCCAGCAGCGTAGGCAGGGTAGTGGACAATGAGCAGTTCTTC	CASSVGRVVDNEQFF
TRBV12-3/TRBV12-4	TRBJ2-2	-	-	TGTGCCAGCAGTACAGAACAGGGTTCCGATTCCGGGGAGCTGTTTTTT	CASSTEQGSDSGELFF
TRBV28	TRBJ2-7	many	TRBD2	TGTGCCAGCAGGGTAATAGCGGGCGGGGTGGACGAGCAGTACTTC	CASRVIAGGVDEQYF
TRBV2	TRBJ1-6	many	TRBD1	TGTGCCAGCAGAAGACAGGGCGATAATTCACCCCTCCACTTT	CASRRQGDNSPLHF
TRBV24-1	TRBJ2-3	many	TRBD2	TGTGCCACCAGTGATAGAAAAGCGGGAGAGTCAGATACGCAGTATTTT	CATSDRKAGESDTQYF
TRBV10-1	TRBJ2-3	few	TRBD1	TGCGCCAGCAGTGATACGACAGGGGGAACAGATACGCAGTATTTT	CASSDTTGGTDTQYF
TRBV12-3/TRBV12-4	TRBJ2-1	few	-	TGTGCCAGCGGCCCCGGAGGGGGTCCCTACAATGAGCAGTTCTTC	CASGPGGGPYNEQFF
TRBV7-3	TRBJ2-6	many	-	-	CASSLISGPGANVLTF
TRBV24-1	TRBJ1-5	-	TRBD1	TGTGCCACCAGTGCCGGGACAGGGGGCGCGGGTCAGCCCCAGCATTTT	CATSAGTGGAGQPQHF
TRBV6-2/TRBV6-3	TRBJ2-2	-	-	TGTGCCAGCAGTTACTCGGACGGGAAGAGGGAGCTGTTTTTT	CASSYSDGKRELFF
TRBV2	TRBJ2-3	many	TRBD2	TGTGCCAGCATCGGGACTAGCGGGACAAGAGATACGCAGTATTTT	CASIGTSGTRDTQYF
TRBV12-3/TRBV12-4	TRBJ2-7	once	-	TGTGCCAGCAGTTTGAGGGACGGTAACTCCTACGAGCAGTACTTC	CASSLRDGNSYEQYF
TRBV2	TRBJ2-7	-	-	TGTGCCAGCACCGGGACCCCCTCGAGCTACGAGCAGTACTTC	CASTGTPSSYEQYF
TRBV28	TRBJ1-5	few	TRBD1	TGTACCAGCAGCTCACTCAGGGGGCGCGGTAGTCAGCCCCAGCATTTT	CTSSSLRGRGSQPQHF
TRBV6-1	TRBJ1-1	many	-	TGTGCCAGCAGCTGGATTCGAGGGGACGACCTCATGAACACTGAAGCTTTCTTT	CASSWIRGDDLMNTEAFF
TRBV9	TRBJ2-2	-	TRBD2	TGTGCCAGCAGCGTAGCAAGCGGGAGGGCTTCCGGGGAGCTGTTTTTT	CASSVASGRASGELFF
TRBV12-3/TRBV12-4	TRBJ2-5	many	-	TGTGCCAGCAGTTCCCAACTAGCTAGGCGAGAGACCCAGTACTTC	CASSSQLARRETQYF
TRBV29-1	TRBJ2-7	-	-	TGCAGCGTTGAGACAGCTTACGAGCAGTACTTC	CSVETAYEQYF
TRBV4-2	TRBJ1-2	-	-	TGTGCCAGCAGCGAAGAACCGAAAGATGGCTACACCTTC	CASSEEPKDGYTF
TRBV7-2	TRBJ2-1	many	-	TGTGCCAGCACCCCCGGACAGTGGAGCTCCTACAATGAGCAGTTCTTC	CASTPGQWSSYNEQFF
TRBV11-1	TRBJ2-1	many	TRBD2	TGTGCCAGCAGCGGGGGGCTGGCGCTAGCGGGAGTCAATGAGCAGTTCTTC	CASSGGLALAGVNEQFF
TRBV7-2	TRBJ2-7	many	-	TGTGCCAGCAGCTTATCAGTGGGGCCCTCTAGCGCGAGCTCCTACGAGCAGTACTTC	CASSLSVGPSSASSYEQYF
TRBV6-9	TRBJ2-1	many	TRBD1	TGTGCCAGCAGTTTGTGGACAGGGCCGTACAATGAGCAGTTCTTC	CASSLWTGPYNEQFF
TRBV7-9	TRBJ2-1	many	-	TGTGCCAGCAGCCTCGCAGGGACTGAGCAGTTCTTC	CASSLAGTEQFF
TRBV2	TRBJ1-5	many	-	TGTGCCAGCAGGGGTATTTTGTGGCCCCAGCATTTT	CASRGILWPQHF
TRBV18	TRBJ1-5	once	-	TGTGCCAGCTCACCAGTAGGGAACAATCAGCCCCAGCATTTT	CASSPVGNNQPQHF
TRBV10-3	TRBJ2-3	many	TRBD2	TGTGCCATCAGTGACCGAGCTAGCGGAGGGGCACAAGATACGCAGTATTTT	CAISDRASGGAQDTQYF
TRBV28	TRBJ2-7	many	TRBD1	TGTGCCAGCAGTTTGTTTATGGACAGGGGGAGCGAGCAGTACTTC	CASSLFMDRGSEQYF
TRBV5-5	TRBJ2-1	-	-	TGTGCCAGCAGCTTGTTCAGGGTCTCCCACAATGAGCAGTTCTTC	CASSLFRVSHNEQFF